This is a list of T cell receptor beta chains from one sample in a study of blood T cells in healthy people across ages. One entry per CDR3 protein results from TCRdb running MiXCR on the 5' RACE reads. Among 540,000 or so distinct CDR3 sequences listed, 27% were seen once. Sequencing was carried out using blood. These receptor sequences come from a woman aged 70-85 years in good health. CDR3s include the opening cysteine and the closing phenylalanine or tryptophan. A D gene is named only where the DNA matches it firmly. Clone size is given for some rows only: seen once, a few or many times, or a class if the clone is expanded.

TGTGCTTGCAGTAGTACTAATGAAAAACTGTTTTTT | CACSSTNEKLFF | TRBV25-1 | 12 | TRBJ1-4 | NA | NA
TGCAGCGTTTCTGAGCGGGATGGCTACACCTTC | CSVSERDGYTF | TRBV29-1 | 11 | TRBJ1-2 | few | NA
TGTGCCAGTAGCCTGGGTTGGAGCCCCTACAATGAGCAGTTCTTC | CASSLGWSPYNEQFF | TRBV19 | 15 | TRBJ2-1 | few | NA
TGTGCCAGTAGTATAGATTGGGGCAGTACCTCTGAAGCTTTCTTT | CASSIDWGSTSEAFF | TRBV19 | 15 | TRBJ1-1 | many | NA
TGCAGCGGTGGGACAGGGATGGGTGAGCAGTACTTC | CSGGTGMGEQYF | TRBV29-1 | 12 | TRBJ2-7 | NA | TRBD1
TGTGCCTGGAGTGGACTTCGGGGGGTGGAAAAACTGTTTTTT | CAWSGLRGVEKLFF | TRBV30 | 14 | TRBJ1-4 | few | NA
TGTGCCAGCAGTGTTCTGACCCAGTACTTC | CASSVLTQYF | TRBV2 | 10 | TRBJ2-5 | NA | NA
TGTGCCAGCAGCTTAGGGGTCGGGGCATCGGATGAAAAACTGTTTTTT | CASSLGVGASDEKLFF | TRBV7-9 | 16 | TRBJ1-4 | NA | NA
TGTGCCAGCAGTTACGACCTCACCCAGCCCCAGCATTTT | CASSYDLTQPQHF | TRBV6-2/TRBV6-3 | 13 | TRBJ1-5 | NA | NA
TGTGCCACCAGTGATTTTGCAGGTGTGGCCGGGGAGCTGTTTTTT | CATSDFAGVAGELFF | TRBV24-1 | 15 | TRBJ2-2 | few | NA
TGTGCCAGCAGCTTAGCGGAAGGGACTAGCGGGCGAGAGACCCAGTACTTC | CASSLAEGTSGRETQYF | TRBV7-2 | 17 | TRBJ2-5 | few | TRBD2
TGCAGCGTATCCGGGACAGGGTTACGTAGGCAGTTCTTC | CSVSGTGLRRQFF | TRBV29-1 | 13 | TRBJ2-1 | NA | TRBD1
TGTGCCAGCAGTGTGCGGGGAAACACCATATATTTT | CASSVRGNTIYF | TRBV2 | 12 | TRBJ1-3 | NA | NA
TGTGCCATCAGTCGGTTAGCGGACTACGAGCAGTACTTC | CAISRLADYEQYF | TRBV10-3 | 13 | TRBJ2-7 | NA | NA
TGCAGTGCTAGCCGGGACAGTCAGTACACTGAAGCTTTCTTT | CSASRDSQYTEAFF | TRBV20-1 | 14 | TRBJ1-1 | NA | TRBD1
TGTGCCAGCATTGCTAGCGGGGATGGAGAGACCCAGTACTTC | CASIASGDGETQYF | TRBV27 | 14 | TRBJ2-5 | NA | TRBD2
TGTGCCAGCAGTGGAGGCACAGGGTCCCTTTACTACGAGCAGTACTTC | CASSGGTGSLYYEQYF | TRBV6-1 | 16 | TRBJ2-7 | NA | NA
TGTGCCAGCAGCCAACCAGGGACAGGGAACGGAGCCAACCAAGAGACCCAGTACTTC | CASSQPGTGNGANQETQYF | TRBV4-2 | 19 | TRBJ2-5 | few | TRBD1
TGCAGTGCCATACGGACAGGGTGGGGAGATACGCAGTATTTT | CSAIRTGWGDTQYF | TRBV20-1 | 14 | TRBJ2-3 | few | TRBD1
TGCGCCAGCAGCCAAGAGCATTCTGGGGCCAACGTTCTGACTTTC | CASSQEHSGANVLTF | TRBV4-3 | 15 | TRBJ2-6 | NA | NA
TGCAGTGCTAGAGCCGGGGGGCCGGGCAATGAGCAGTTCTTC | CSARAGGPGNEQFF | TRBV20-1 | 14 | TRBJ2-1 | NA | NA
TGCAGTGCCTTTAGACAGGGGGGAGGCGCTGAAGCTTTCTTT | CSAFRQGGGAEAFF | TRBV20-1 | 14 | TRBJ1-1 | few | TRBD1
TGTGCCAGCAGTTCCACCGGGACAATTCTTAATGAGCAGTTCTTC | CASSSTGTILNEQFF | TRBV6-5 | 15 | TRBJ2-1 | many | NA
TGCAGTGCTAGAGTAGTAGCGGAAGAGACCCAGTACTTC | CSARVVAEETQYF | TRBV20-1 | 13 | TRBJ2-5 | NA | NA
TGCGCCAGCAGCTTGGCGAAAGCTAGCGGGGGTCATGAGCAGTTCTTC | CASSLAKASGGHEQFF | TRBV5-1 | 16 | TRBJ2-1 | NA | TRBD2
TGTGCCTGGAGTTCCGCAGGGGGCGTCATCTATGGCTACACCTTC | CAWSSAGGVIYGYTF | TRBV30 | 15 | TRBJ1-2 | NA | TRBD1
TGCAGCGCCGTGGGGATCAATGAGCAGTTCTTC | CSAVGINEQFF | TRBV29-1 | 11 | TRBJ2-1 | many | NA
TGTGCCAGCAGCCAAGATCGGTACAGCGCCCTAAATGAAAAACTGTTTTTT | CASSQDRYSALNEKLFF | TRBV4-2 | 17 | TRBJ1-4 | few | NA
TGCGCCAGCAGCCGACAGGGACTAGGGGGAAACACCATATATTTT | CASSRQGLGGNTIYF | TRBV4-1 | 15 | TRBJ1-3 | NA | TRBD1
TGCGCCAGCAGCTCTTCCGGGACCAACTACGAGCAGTACTTC | CASSSSGTNYEQYF | TRBV5-1 | 14 | TRBJ2-7 | few | NA
TGTGCCAGCCTCGACAGGGGTCATCAGCCCCAGCATTTT | CASLDRGHQPQHF | TRBV6-2/TRBV6-3 | 13 | TRBJ1-5 | NA | TRBD1